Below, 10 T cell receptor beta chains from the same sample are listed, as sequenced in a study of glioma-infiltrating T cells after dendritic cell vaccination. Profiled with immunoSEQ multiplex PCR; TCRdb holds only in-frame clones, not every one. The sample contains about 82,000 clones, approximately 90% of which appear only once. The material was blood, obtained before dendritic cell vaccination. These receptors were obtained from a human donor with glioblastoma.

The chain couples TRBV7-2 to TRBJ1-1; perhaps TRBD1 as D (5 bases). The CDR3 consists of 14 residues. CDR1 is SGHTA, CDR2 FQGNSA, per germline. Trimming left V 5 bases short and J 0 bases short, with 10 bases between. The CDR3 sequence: CASSRDSLNTEAFF. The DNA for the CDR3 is TGTGCCAGCAGCCGGGACTCCTTGAACACTGAAGCTTTCTTT. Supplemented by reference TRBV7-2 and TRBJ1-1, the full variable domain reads GAGVSQSPSNKVTEKGKDVELRCDPISGHTALYWYRQSLGQGLEFLIYFQGNSAPDKSGLPSDRFSAERTGGSVSTLTIQRTQQEDSAVYLCASSRDSLNTEAFFGQGTRLTVV.

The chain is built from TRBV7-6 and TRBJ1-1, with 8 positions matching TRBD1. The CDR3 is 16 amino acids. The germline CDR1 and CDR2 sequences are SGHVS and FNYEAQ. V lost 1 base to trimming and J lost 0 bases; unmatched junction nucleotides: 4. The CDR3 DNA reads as TGTGCCAGCAGCTTAGGACAGGGGAGAATGAACACTGAAGCTTTCTTT. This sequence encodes CASSLGQGRMNTEAFF.

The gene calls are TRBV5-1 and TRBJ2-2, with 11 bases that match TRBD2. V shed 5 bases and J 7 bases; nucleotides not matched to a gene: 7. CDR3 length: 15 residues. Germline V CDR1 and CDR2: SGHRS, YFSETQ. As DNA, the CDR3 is TGCGCCAGCAGTTCTAGCGGGAGGAAGGACGGGGAGCTGTTTTTT. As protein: CASSSSGRKDGELFF.

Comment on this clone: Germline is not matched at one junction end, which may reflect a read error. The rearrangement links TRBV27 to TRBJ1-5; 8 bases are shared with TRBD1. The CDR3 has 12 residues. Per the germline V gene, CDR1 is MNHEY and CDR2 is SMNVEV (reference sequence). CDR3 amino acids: CASSSPGQAIVF. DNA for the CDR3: TGTGCCAGCAGTTCTCCGGGACAGGCAATAGTTTTT.

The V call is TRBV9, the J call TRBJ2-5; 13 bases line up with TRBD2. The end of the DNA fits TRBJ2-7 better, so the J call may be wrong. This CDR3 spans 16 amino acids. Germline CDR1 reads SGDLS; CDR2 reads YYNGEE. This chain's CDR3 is CASSAGLAGDSYEQYF. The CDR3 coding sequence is TGTGCCAGCAGCGCCGGACTAGCGGGGGATTCCTACGAGCAGTACTTC.

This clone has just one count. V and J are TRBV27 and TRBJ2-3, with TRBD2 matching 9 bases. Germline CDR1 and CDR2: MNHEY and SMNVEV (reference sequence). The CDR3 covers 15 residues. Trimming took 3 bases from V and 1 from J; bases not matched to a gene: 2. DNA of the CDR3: TGTGCCAGCAGTTTGGTAGCGGGGGGCACAGATACGCAGTATTTT. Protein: CASSLVAGGTDTQYF.

The CDR3 protein is CASSLVGGTGPSQETQYF. Written as DNA, the CDR3 is TGTGCCAGCAGCTTAGTAGGCGGGACAGGCCCTTCACAAGAGACCCAGTACTTC. This chain connects TRBV7-3 to TRBJ2-5, with TRBD1 identical over 8 bases. V lost 2 bases to trimming and J lost 2 bases; unmatched junction nucleotides: 13. CDR1 is SGHTA and CDR2 is FQGTGA in the germline V gene. The CDR3 extends over 18 amino acids.

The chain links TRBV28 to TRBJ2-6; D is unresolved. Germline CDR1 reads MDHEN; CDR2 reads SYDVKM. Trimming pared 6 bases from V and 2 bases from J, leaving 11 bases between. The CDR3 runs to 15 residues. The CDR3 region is CASRVPLTGANVLTF. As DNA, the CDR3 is TGTGCCAGCAGGGTACCGCTAACTGGGGCCAACGTCCTGACTTTC.

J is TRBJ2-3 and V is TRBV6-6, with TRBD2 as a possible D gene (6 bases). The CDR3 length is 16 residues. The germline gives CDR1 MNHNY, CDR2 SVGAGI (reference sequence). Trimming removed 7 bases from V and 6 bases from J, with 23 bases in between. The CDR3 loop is CASTLSRARAGDTQYF. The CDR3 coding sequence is TGTGCCAGCACCCTTTCGCGGGCCCGGGCGGGGGATACGCAGTATTTT.

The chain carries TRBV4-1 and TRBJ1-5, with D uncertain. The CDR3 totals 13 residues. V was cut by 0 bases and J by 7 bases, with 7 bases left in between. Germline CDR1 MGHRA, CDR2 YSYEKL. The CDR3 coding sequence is TGCGCCAGCAGCCAAGATCGTCGGCAGCCCCAGCATTTT. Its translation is CASSQDRRQPQHF.